The sequence of this T cell receptor (beta chain) was determined in a study of T-cell reconstitution after alpha-beta-depleted transplantation in children. It was with unique molecular identifiers that the TCRbeta library was prepared. Via MiXCR, TCRdb re-called the PCR reads, giving one row per CDR3 protein. The table records more than 550,000 distinct CDR3 sequences, approximately 10% of them present only once. The ends lost 8 bases at V and 2 bases at J; junction bases unmatched: 9. CDR3 size: 15 residues. This chain connects TRBV12-3 or TRBV12-4 to TRBJ1-3, with 7 positions matching TRBD1. This TCR was recovered from a human donor who donated a stem cell graft to a child with acute myeloid leukemia. Sequenced here: PBMCs from the stem cell graft donor, sampled from the stem cell graft. CDR3 DNA: TGTGCCAGCCCCGCCCAGGGGGGTACTGGAAACACCATATATTTT. This gives the protein CASPAQGGTGNTIYF.